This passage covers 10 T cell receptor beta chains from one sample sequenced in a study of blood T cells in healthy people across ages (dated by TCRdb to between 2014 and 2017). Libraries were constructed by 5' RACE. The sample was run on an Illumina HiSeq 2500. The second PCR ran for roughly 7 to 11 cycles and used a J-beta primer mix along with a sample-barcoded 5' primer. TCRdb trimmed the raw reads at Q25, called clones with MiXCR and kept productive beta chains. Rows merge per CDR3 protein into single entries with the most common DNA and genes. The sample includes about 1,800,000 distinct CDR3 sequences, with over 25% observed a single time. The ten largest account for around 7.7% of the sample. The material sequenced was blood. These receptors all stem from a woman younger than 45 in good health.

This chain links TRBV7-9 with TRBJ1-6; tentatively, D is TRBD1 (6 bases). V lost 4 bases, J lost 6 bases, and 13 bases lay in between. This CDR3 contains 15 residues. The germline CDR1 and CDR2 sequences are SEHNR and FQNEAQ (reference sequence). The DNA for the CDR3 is TGTGCCAGCAGCTCCCAGGGGAAAATTAATTCACCCCTCCACTTT. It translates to CASSSQGKINSPLHF.

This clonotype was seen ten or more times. The CDR3: CASSEPGQGTSYEQYF. In DNA form, the CDR3 reads TGTGCCAGCAGCGAACCGGGACAGGGGACGTCCTACGAGCAGTACTTC. The chain uses TRBV7-2 and TRBJ2-7, with TRBD1 matching over 10 bases. J gave up 1 base and V 5 bases, and 8 bases lay outside the gene matches. CDR1 is SGHTA and CDR2 is FQGNSA in the germline V gene. There are 16 residues in the CDR3.

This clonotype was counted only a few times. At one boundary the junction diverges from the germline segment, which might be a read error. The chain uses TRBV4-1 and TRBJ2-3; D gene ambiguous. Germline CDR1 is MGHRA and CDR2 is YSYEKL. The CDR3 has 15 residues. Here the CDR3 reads CASSQGDSYTDMQYF. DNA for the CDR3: TGCGCCAGCAGCCAAGGCGACTCCTACACAGATATGCAGTATTTT.

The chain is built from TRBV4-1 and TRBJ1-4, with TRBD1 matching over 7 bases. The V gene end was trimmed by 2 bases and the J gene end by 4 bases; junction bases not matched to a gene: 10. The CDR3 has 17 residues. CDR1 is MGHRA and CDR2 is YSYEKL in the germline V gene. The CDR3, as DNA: TGCGCCAGCAGCCAATCAGTGACAGGGAGGATTAATGAAAAACTGTTTTTT. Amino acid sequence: CASSQSVTGRINEKLFF.

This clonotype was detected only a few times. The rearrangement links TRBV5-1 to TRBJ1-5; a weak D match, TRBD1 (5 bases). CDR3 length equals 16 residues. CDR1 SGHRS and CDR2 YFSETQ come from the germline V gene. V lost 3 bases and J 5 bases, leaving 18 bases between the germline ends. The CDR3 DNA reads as TGCGCCAGCAGCTCGGGATCCGGGACTGGGGATCAGCCCCAGCATTTT. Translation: CASSSGSGTGDQPQHF.

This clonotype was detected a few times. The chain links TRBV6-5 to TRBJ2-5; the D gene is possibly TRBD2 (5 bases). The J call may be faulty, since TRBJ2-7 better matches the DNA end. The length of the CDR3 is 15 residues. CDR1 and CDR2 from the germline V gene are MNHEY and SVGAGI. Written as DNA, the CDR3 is TGTGCCAGCAGCCTAGAAGGGCCGGGGATCCACGAGCAGTACTTC. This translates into CASSLEGPGIHEQYF.

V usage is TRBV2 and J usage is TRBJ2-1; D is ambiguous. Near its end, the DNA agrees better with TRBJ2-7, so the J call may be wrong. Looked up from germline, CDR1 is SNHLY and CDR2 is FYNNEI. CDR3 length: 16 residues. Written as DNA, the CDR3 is TGTGCCAGCAGCGAAAGATCTTTTAGCTCCTACAATGAGCAGTACTTC. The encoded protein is CASSERSFSSYNEQYF.

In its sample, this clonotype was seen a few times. CDR3 coding DNA: TGTGCCAGCAGTTCGGAGGGGCGGCCCCAGCATTTT. Its translation: CASSSEGRPQHF. The chain employs TRBV12-3 or TRBV12-4 and TRBJ1-5, with D tentatively TRBD1 (5 bases). V lost 4 bases to trimming and J lost 9 bases, with 10 bases between them. This CDR3 comprises 12 residues.

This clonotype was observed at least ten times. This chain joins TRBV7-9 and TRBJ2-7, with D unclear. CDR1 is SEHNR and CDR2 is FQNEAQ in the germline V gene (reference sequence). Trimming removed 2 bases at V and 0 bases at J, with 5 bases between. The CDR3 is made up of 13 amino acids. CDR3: CASSLWSSYEQYF. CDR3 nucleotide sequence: TGTGCCAGCAGCTTATGGAGCTCCTACGAGCAGTACTTC.

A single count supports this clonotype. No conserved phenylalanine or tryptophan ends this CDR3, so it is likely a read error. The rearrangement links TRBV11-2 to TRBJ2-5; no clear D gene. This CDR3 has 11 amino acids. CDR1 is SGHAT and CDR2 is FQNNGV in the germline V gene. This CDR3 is CAGSSQETQYV. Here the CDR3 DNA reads TGTGCCGGCAGCTCCCAAGAGACCCAGTACGTC.